Listed here are 26 T cell receptor beta chains from one sample, sequenced in a study of blood T cells in healthy people across ages. With a J-beta primer mix and a sample-barcoded 5' primer, a second PCR ran roughly 6 to 11 cycles. Each CDR3 protein is one row after TCRdb ran MiXCR on the 5' RACE reads. The table includes 950,000 to 1,200,000 distinct CDR3 sequences, 30% to 40% detected once. Sample: blood. The receptors come from a young man in good health.

The V call is TRBV4-3, the J call TRBJ1-2; 9 positions agree with TRBD1. Unmatched junction bases numbered 7, after V lost 3 bases and J lost 5 bases. The V gene's germline CDR1 is LGHNA and CDR2 YSLEER. This CDR3 is built from 15 residues. The CDR3 here is CASSQRDRAGYGYTF. Written as DNA, the CDR3 is TGCGCCAGCAGCCAGAGGGACAGGGCAGGGTATGGCTACACCTTC.

The genes are TRBV9 and TRBJ2-1, with a weak D call TRBD1 (6 bases). The CDR3 is made up of 14 amino acids. From germline, CDR1 is SGDLS and CDR2 YYNGEE. The germline V and J ends were trimmed by 0 bases and 9 bases, with 13 bases remaining between them. CDR3 DNA sequence: TGTGCCAGCAGCGTAGCACCAGGGGCTACTGAGCAGTTCTTC. Amino acid sequence: CASSVAPGATEQFF.

This clonotype was detected a few times. This chain connects TRBV29-1 to TRBJ2-1, with D possibly TRBD2 on 6 matching bases. Near its end, the DNA agrees better with TRBJ2-7, so the J call may be wrong. Per the germline V gene, CDR1 is SQVTM and CDR2 is ANQGSEA. The CDR3 totals 14 residues. CDR3 coding DNA: TGCAGCGTTGACCCCGGGAGCTCCTACAATGAGCAGTACTTC. It yields the protein CSVDPGSSYNEQYF.

V and J are TRBV6-2 or TRBV6-3 and TRBJ2-1; no definite D call. The CDR3 totals 15 residues. Germline values: CDR1 MNHEY, CDR2 SVGEGT. Trimming took 2 bases from V and 5 from J, leaving 13 bases between them. The CDR3 sequence is CASSYRRNRDNEQFF. CDR3 DNA: TGTGCCAGCAGTTACAGACGGAATCGGGACAATGAGCAGTTCTTC.

This chain connects TRBV20-1 to TRBJ2-1, with unresolved D. V was clipped by 3 bases and J by 5 bases, with 11 bases between them. Germline V gene lookup returns CDR1 DFQATT and CDR2 SNEGSKA (reference sequence). The CDR3 consists of 13 residues. The CDR3 DNA reads TGCAGTGCTAGTAAGCCTAAAGACAATGAGCAGTTCTTC. Translating gives CSASKPKDNEQFF.

This clonotype was seen more than once but under ten times. The rearrangement uses TRBV6-6 and TRBJ2-3; D is tentatively TRBD1 or TRBD2 (6 bases each). V was trimmed by 8 bases and J by 14 bases, leaving 14 bases between them. This CDR3 contains 10 residues. CDR1 and CDR2 (germline): MNHNY, SVGAGI (reference sequence). The CDR3 loop reads CASLGGLLYF. The CDR3 DNA sequence: TGTGCCAGCTTGGGGGGCCTCTTGTATTTT.

This clonotype was observed a few times. This chain connects TRBV12-3 or TRBV12-4 to TRBJ1-1; D is undetermined. The CDR3 is 11 amino acids. V lost 8 bases, J lost 3 bases, and 7 bases lay in between. Here the CDR3 reads CASGWDTEAFF. The CDR3 region has the DNA TGTGCCAGCGGGTGGGACACTGAAGCTTTCTTT.

This clonotype has at least ten counts. This sequence joins TRBV3-1 and TRBJ1-1; D is possibly TRBD1 (5 bases). The CDR3 has 14 amino acids. Germline V gene sequence: CDR1 LGHDT, CDR2 YNNKEL (reference sequence). V lost 4 bases and J lost 1, with 10 bases in between. As DNA, the CDR3 is TGTGCCAGCAGCCCACGTGGGGCGAACACTGAAGCTTTCTTT. It encodes CASSPRGANTEAFF.

This clonotype appeared a few times. This rearrangement joins TRBV24-1 to TRBJ1-1, with no clear D. This CDR3 comprises 13 residues. Germline-derived CDR1 and CDR2 are KGHDR and SFDVKD. V dropped 7 bases and J dropped 11 bases, with 19 bases sitting between them. For the CDR3, the DNA is TGTGCCACCAGCTCACTTTCCCGGGCGGGCGCTTTCTTT. Protein sequence: CATSSLSRAGAFF.

This clonotype has more than one count but fewer than ten. The chain uses TRBV3-1 and TRBJ1-2; a possible D gene is TRBD1 (6 bases). The CDR3 is 15 residues long. V was trimmed by 0 bases and J by 7 bases, leaving 15 bases between them. Per germline, CDR1 LGHDT and CDR2 YNNKEL (reference sequence). CDR3 sequence: CASSQDLGRGTGYTF. CDR3 nucleotides: TGTGCCAGCAGCCAAGATTTGGGCAGGGGTACTGGCTACACCTTC. Complete variable domain (other parts from reference TRBV3-1 and TRBJ1-2): DTAVSQTPKYLVTQMGNDKSIKCEQNLGHDTMYWYKQDSKKFLKIMFSYNNKELIINETVPNRFSPKSPDKAHLNLHINSLELGDSAVYFCASSQDLGRGTGYTFGSGTRLTVV.

The chain employs TRBV20-1 and TRBJ2-1, with D tentatively TRBD1 or TRBD2 (5 bases each). Deletions cut 5 bases from V and 6 bases from J, with 17 bases between. The CDR3 totals 14 residues. Germline-derived CDR1 and CDR2 are DFQATT and SNEGSKA (reference sequence). The CDR3 is CSAPFSGTRNEQFF. The CDR3, as DNA: TGCAGTGCTCCTTTCTCCGGGACGCGCAATGAGCAGTTCTTC.

The chain couples TRBV6-5 to TRBJ1-1, with D maybe TRBD1 (5 bases). Germline assignment: CDR1 MNHEY and CDR2 SVGAGI. Between the trimmed V and J ends, which lost 2 bases and 3 bases, there was a span of 10 bases. There are 14 residues in the CDR3. The CDR3 DNA is TGTGCCAGCAGTTACGCAACAGGTTACACTGAAGCTTTCTTT. The encoded protein is CASSYATGYTEAFF.

V and J are TRBV2 and TRBJ1-1; the D gene is possibly TRBD1 (6 bases). The CDR3 has 15 amino acids. V lost 6 bases and J 4 bases, leaving 18 bases between the germline ends. The germline gives CDR1 SNHLY, CDR2 FYNNEI. CDR3 residues: CASSPTSTGLTEAFF. CDR3 bases: TGTGCCAGCAGCCCCACCTCCACAGGGCTCACTGAAGCTTTCTTT.

J is TRBJ1-6 and V is TRBV6-2 or TRBV6-3; D is possibly TRBD1 (6 bases). This CDR3 comprises 13 residues. CDR1 and CDR2 from the germline V gene are MNHEY and SVGEGT. The V end lost 5 bases, the J end lost 16 bases, and 18 bases lay between the germline ends. The CDR3 nucleotides are TGTGCCAGCAGTCCCGGGACAAGGTCCCCTCTCCACTTT. Amino acids: CASSPGTRSPLHF.

This clonotype was seen a handful of times. This CDR3 reads CASSQDQGPTEKLFF. The DNA of the CDR3 is TGCGCCAGCAGCCAAGACCAGGGGCCAACGGAAAAACTGTTTTTT. The V and J genes are TRBV4-3 and TRBJ1-4, with D possibly being TRBD1 (6 bases). Trimming took off 0 bases at V and 8 bases at J, with 13 bases between the two ends. The germline CDR1 and CDR2 sequences are LGHNA and YSLEER. The CDR3 has 15 residues.

The gene calls are TRBV5-4 and TRBJ2-7; TRBD1 is a possible D gene (7 bases). V lost 0 bases, J lost 3 bases, and 13 bases lay in between. Germline V CDR1 and CDR2: SGHNT, YYREEE (reference sequence). The CDR3 is 15 residues long. CDR3 in amino acids: CASSLAAGQYYEQYF. CDR3 nucleotides: TGTGCCAGCAGCTTGGCCGCGGGACAGTACTACGAGCAGTACTTC.

The chain joins TRBV7-2 to TRBJ1-2; 9 nucleotides line up with TRBD1. Germline V gene lookup returns CDR1 SGHTA and CDR2 FQGNSA. This CDR3 comprises 16 residues. The ends lost 4 bases at V and 6 bases at J; junction bases unmatched: 12. CDR3 amino acids: CASSSHSDRGSHGYTF. The CDR3 nucleotides are TGTGCCAGCAGCTCCCACAGCGACAGGGGGAGTCATGGCTACACCTTC.

This clonotype was counted only a few times. V and J are TRBV6-6 and TRBJ1-5; TRBD1 matches at 8 bases. CDR3 size: 13 residues. Germline V gives CDR1 MNHNY, CDR2 SVGAGI (reference sequence). The V segment lost 6 bases and the J segment 7 bases; nucleotides outside the gene matches: 5. DNA of the CDR3: TGTGCCAGCAGCCAGGGGGCCTGGCAGCCCCAGCATTTT. As protein: CASSQGAWQPQHF.

V is TRBV7-2 and J is TRBJ2-1; the D gene is possibly TRBD1 (6 bases). V gave up 3 bases and J gave up 5 bases, with 14 bases separating them. This CDR3 comprises 15 residues. CDR1 is SGHTA, CDR2 FQGNSA, per germline. Here the CDR3 DNA reads TGTGCCAGCAGCTTGTGGGGGCCGCCTAACAATGAGCAGTTCTTC. This codes for CASSLWGPPNNEQFF.

This clonotype was detected a few times. This chain joins TRBV5-1 and TRBJ2-1, with a weak D call TRBD1 (5 bases). The end of the DNA is better explained by TRBJ2-7, so the J call may be wrong. The germline V gene encodes CDR1 SGHRS and CDR2 YFSETQ. The CDR3 is 16 residues long. CDR3 coding DNA: TGCGCCAGCAGCTTGGGTGGGGCCCAATCCTACAATGAGCAGTACTTC. Its translation is CASSLGGAQSYNEQYF.

For this clonotype: An end of the junction differs from the germline gene, which may be a read error. The rearrangement uses TRBV27 and TRBJ2-1; the match to TRBD2 covers 8 bases. The CDR3 runs 16 residues. Germline V CDR1 and CDR2: MNHEY, SMNVEV (reference sequence). Written as DNA, the CDR3 is TGTGCCAGCAGTTTAGAGCCGGGGGGGCCGGGTAATGAGCGGTTCTTC. Protein sequence: CASSLEPGGPGNERFF.

The rearrangement links TRBV24-1 to TRBJ2-2; TRBD1 matches 7 bases. The CDR3 runs 15 residues. The germline V gene has CDR1 KGHDR and CDR2 SFDVKD. The V gene end was trimmed by 7 bases and the J gene end by 3 bases; junction bases not matched to a gene: 7. The CDR3 coding sequence is TGTGCCACCAGACGACAGGGTCCAGACACCGGGGAGCTGTTTTTT. This translates into CATRRQGPDTGELFF.

This clonotype has only a few counts. This chain links TRBV7-9 with TRBJ1-2; D is unclear. This CDR3 comprises 17 residues. Germline V gene data show CDR1 as SEHNR and CDR2 as FQNEAQ (reference sequence). Trimming stripped 1 base from V and 0 bases from J, with 15 bases between. The CDR3 loop reads CASSLELRQATNYGYTF. The CDR3 DNA is TGTGCCAGCAGCTTAGAGCTTCGGCAGGCGACTAACTATGGCTACACCTTC.

The genes are TRBV4-3 and TRBJ1-4; D ambiguous. Germline CDR1 reads LGHNA; CDR2 reads YSLEER. The CDR3 is made up of 15 amino acids. Trimming removed 4 bases from V and 6 bases from J, with 15 bases in between. Written as DNA, the CDR3 is TGCGCCAGCAGCCCATACTCGAAAGGAGATGAAAAACTGTTTTTT. It yields the protein CASSPYSKGDEKLFF.

This clonotype came up many times. The chain employs TRBV20-1 and TRBJ1-5, with D perhaps matching TRBD1 (5 bases). V was pared by 3 bases and J by 5 bases, with 8 bases between. The CDR3 runs to 12 residues. CDR1 DFQATT and CDR2 SNEGSKA come from the germline V gene (reference sequence). The CDR3 sequence: CSARGLDQPQHF. The CDR3 DNA is TGCAGTGCTAGGGGGCTCGATCAGCCCCAGCATTTT.

The chain employs TRBV6-5 and TRBJ2-2, with D perhaps matching TRBD1 (6 bases). This CDR3 region has 20 residues. CDR1 is MNHEY, CDR2 SVGAGI, per germline. Between the trimmed V and J ends, which lost 2 bases and 0 bases, there was a span of 22 bases. CDR3: CASSYLRLGQPITNTGELFF. CDR3 in DNA: TGTGCCAGCAGTTACCTTCGTCTCGGACAGCCCATCACGAACACCGGGGAGCTGTTTTTT.